The 22 T cell receptor beta chains below all came from one sample that was sequenced in a study of lymphopenia after photon versus proton radiotherapy. Clones were read by immunoSEQ multiplex PCR, and TCRdb kept only the in-frame ones, dropping some. The sample lists about 39,000 clones, approximately 90% occurring once. Specimen: peripheral blood, collected from a patient treated with photon-based radiotherapy. These receptors came from a man aged 60 to 75 with cholangiocarcinoma.

The chain's CDR3 is CASSSGTGGNEQYF. The CDR3 DNA follows: TGTGCCAGCAGTTCCGGGACAGGGGGTAACGAGCAGTACTTC. The chain combines TRBV27 with TRBJ2-7; 11 bases are shared with TRBD1. Unmatched junction bases numbered 4, after V lost 4 bases and J lost 5 bases. CDR3 length: 14 residues. Germline V gene sequence: CDR1 MNHEY, CDR2 SMNVEV (reference sequence).

V is TRBV2 and J is TRBJ1-2; D gene uncertain. V lost 4 bases, J lost 4 bases, and 22 bases lay in between. The CDR3 is 17 residues long. In germline, CDR1 is SNHLY, CDR2 FYNNEI. CDR3 region: CASSGGVFGVLSYGYTF. CDR3 bases: TGTGCCAGCAGTGGTGGTGTATTCGGGGTTTTGTCCTATGGCTACACCTTC.

The chain links TRBV29-1 to TRBJ2-7; D remains ambiguous. The CDR3 length is 10 residues. Germline assignment: CDR1 SQVTM and CDR2 ANQGSEA. Written as DNA, the CDR3 is TGCAGGTCGGGCTCCTACGAGCAGTACTTC. Protein sequence: CRSGSYEQYF.

This rearrangement joins TRBV28 to TRBJ2-7, with 12 bases lining up with TRBD2. Germline values: CDR1 MDHEN, CDR2 SYDVKM. CDR3 size: 15 residues. The V gene end was trimmed by 4 bases and the J gene end by 2 bases; junction bases not matched to a gene: 3. CDR3 protein: CASSSASGGAYEQYF. In DNA form, the CDR3 reads TGTGCCAGCAGTTCGGCTAGCGGGGGGGCCTACGAGCAGTACTTC.

On this clone itself: One end of the junction does not line up with germline, which may come from a read error. This CDR3 is CAGSYHPATLETQYF. CDR3 DNA: TGTGCCGGCAGTTACCATCCGGCTACACTGGAGACCCAGTACTTC. The chain recombines TRBV6-5 with TRBJ2-5; D unclear. This CDR3 spans 15 amino acids. Germline V gene data show CDR1 as MNHEY and CDR2 as SVGAGI.

The chain couples TRBV7-9 to TRBJ2-5; tentative D call: TRBD2 (6 bases). Trimming pared 2 bases from V and 2 bases from J, leaving 12 bases between. From germline, CDR1 is SEHNR and CDR2 FQNEAQ (reference sequence). CDR3 size: 15 residues. CDR3 in amino acids: CASSLQLAPQETQYF. The CDR3 region has the DNA TGTGCCAGCAGCTTACAGCTAGCGCCTCAAGAGACCCAGTACTTC.

The genes are TRBV2 and TRBJ1-5; D gene ambiguous. V was cut by 1 base and J by 4 bases, with 5 bases left in between. The CDR3 is 13 residues long. Germline V CDR1 and CDR2: SNHLY, FYNNEI. The CDR3 region has the DNA TGTGCCAGCAGTGAAGTTGGAAATCAGCCCCAGCATTTT. The encoded protein is CASSEVGNQPQHF.

The chain carries TRBV6-6 and TRBJ1-1; D not resolved. V was clipped by 5 bases and J by 4 bases, with 17 bases between them. Germline V gene lookup returns CDR1 MNHNY and CDR2 SVGAGI (reference sequence). The CDR3 extends over 15 amino acids. CDR3 coding DNA: TGTGCCAGCAGTCCGGTTCGGGCTGAGAGCACTGAAGCTTTCTTT. It codes for CASSPVRAESTEAFF.

The rearrangement links TRBV10-3 to TRBJ1-3; 7 bases align to TRBD1. Trimming at V came to 2 bases and at J to 4 bases, leaving 8 bases not matched to a gene. This CDR3 has 16 residues. Germline V CDR1 and CDR2: ENHRY, SYGVKD. The DNA for the CDR3 is TGTGCCATCAGTGAGCCCCGACAGGGCTTCGGAAACACCATATATTTT. Residues: CAISEPRQGFGNTIYF.

The genes are TRBV11-2 and TRBJ2-3; TRBD2 might be the D (6 bases). V was trimmed by 3 bases and J by 0 bases, leaving 13 bases between them. There are 16 residues in the CDR3. Germline V CDR1 and CDR2: SGHAT, FQNNGV. CDR3 in DNA: TGTGCCAGCAGCTTGGTTGGAGGGGCTAGCACAGATACGCAGTATTTT. As protein: CASSLVGGASTDTQYF.

CDR3 amino acids: CASSIMQGLEETQYF. CDR3 bases: TGTGCCAGTAGTATTATGCAGGGACTGGAAGAGACCCAGTACTTC. The chain carries TRBV19 and TRBJ2-5; TRBD2 is a possible D gene (6 bases). V was pared by 3 bases and J by 3 bases, with 14 bases between. This CDR3 is built from 15 residues. Germline-derived CDR1 and CDR2 are LNHDA and SQIVND (reference sequence). Variable domain in full (rest from reference TRBV19 and TRBJ2-5): DGGITQSPKYLFRKEGQNVTLSCEQNLNHDAMYWYRQDPGQGLRLIYYSQIVNDFQKGDIAEGYSVSREKKESFPLTVTSAQKNPTAFYLCASSIMQGLEETQYFGPGTRLLVL.

This clone has only one observation. The chain has TRBV2 and TRBJ1-5; 9 bases match TRBD1. The CDR3 loop spans 14 amino acids. Losses at the gene ends were 7 bases for V and 6 bases for J; bases not matched to a gene: 7. Per the germline V gene, CDR1 is SNHLY and CDR2 is FYNNEI. CDR3 DNA sequence: TGTGCCAGCATGGGACAGGGAAATTCTCAGCCCCAGCATTTT. It translates to CASMGQGNSQPQHF.

This clone was counted a few times. V and J are TRBV27 and TRBJ2-5; D gene unclear. The CDR3 runs 12 residues. V gave up 3 bases and J gave up 4 bases, with 6 bases separating them. Germline CDR1 reads MNHEY; CDR2 reads SMNVEV (reference sequence). DNA of the CDR3: TGTGCCAGCAGTTTGAGAAGAGAGACCCAGTACTTC. Translating gives CASSLRRETQYF.

The table lists this clone with a count of one. V is TRBV7-2 and J is TRBJ2-2; D uncertain. The CDR3 loop spans 13 amino acids. The V gene's germline CDR1 is SGHTA and CDR2 FQGNSA. Trimming removed 5 bases from V and 3 bases from J, with 7 bases in between. CDR3 bases: TGTGCCAGCAGCCTCTCGGACACCGGGGAGCTGTTTTTT. This codes for CASSLSDTGELFF.

The CDR3 DNA reads as TGCAGCGTTGACTTGCTTGACAGTGGGGAGACCCAGTACTTC. Amino acids: CSVDLLDSGETQYF. The genes are TRBV29-1 and TRBJ2-5; D possibly corresponds to TRBD1 (5 bases). Trimming took off 3 bases at V and 5 bases at J, with 16 bases between the two ends. This CDR3 comprises 14 residues. The germline gives CDR1 SQVTM, CDR2 ANQGSEA.

The chain combines TRBV12-5 with TRBJ2-3; D call uncertain. V lost 6 bases to trimming and J lost 0 bases, with 10 bases between them. The CDR3 contains 14 residues. CDR1 is LGHNT and CDR2 is FRNRAP in the germline V gene. The CDR3 DNA reads TGTGCTAGTGGATACAGCGATAGCACAGATACGCAGTATTTT. This gives the protein CASGYSDSTDTQYF.

The genes are TRBV28 and TRBJ2-1; D is possibly TRBD1 or TRBD2 (6 bases each). CDR1 MDHEN and CDR2 SYDVKM come from the germline V gene. Between the trimmed V and J ends, which lost 6 bases and 7 bases, there was a span of 13 bases. This CDR3 is 13 amino acids long. The CDR3 nucleotides read TGTGCCAGCAGCCCGGGGGCCTGGAATGAGCAGTTCTTC. Translated, it gives CASSPGAWNEQFF.

The V call is TRBV25-1, the J call TRBJ2-5; 9 bases line up with TRBD1. TRBJ2-7 explains the end of the DNA better; the J call may be wrong. Germline V lookup: CDR1 MGHDK, CDR2 SYGVNS. The CDR3 spans 14 residues. The CDR3 protein is CASSEGQGTYEQYF. The CDR3 DNA reads TGTGCCAGCAGTGAAGGACAGGGGACCTACGAGCAGTACTTC.

This rearrangement joins TRBV5-8 to TRBJ2-6; D is unresolved. Trimming took 1 base from V and 2 from J, leaving 7 bases between them. The CDR3 is 15 residues long. The germline V gene has CDR1 SGHTS and CDR2 YDEGEE. In nucleotides, the CDR3 is TGTGCCAGCAGCTTGTTGGGTACTGGGGCCAACGTCCTGACTTTC. This codes for CASSLLGTGANVLTF. The full variable domain, in which reference TRBV5-8 and TRBJ2-6 provide the parts outside the CDR3, is EAGVTQSPTHLIKTRGQQATLRCSPISGHTSVYWYQQALGLGLQFLLWYDEGEERNRGNFPPRFSGRQFPNYSSELNVNALELEDSALYLCASSLLGTGANVLTFGAGSRLTVL.

V is TRBV7-6 and J is TRBJ2-2; 10 nucleotides match TRBD2. Germline lookup yields CDR1 SGHVS and CDR2 FNYEAQ. V trimming: 6 bases; J trimming: 6 bases; junction bases outside the gene matches: 10. The CDR3 covers 16 residues. The CDR3 sequence is CASRRAGGPLAGELFF. In DNA, the CDR3 is TGTGCCAGCAGACGAGCGGGAGGGCCACTCGCCGGGGAGCTGTTTTTT.

This clone has just a few counts. The chain combines TRBV10-1 with TRBJ1-3; unclear D gene. V was shortened by 6 bases and J by 0 bases, with 15 bases between the two germline ends. Per germline, CDR1 WNHNN and CDR2 SYGVQD (reference sequence). The CDR3 covers 16 residues. CDR3 protein: CASSGAAGTSGNTIYF. The CDR3 coding sequence is TGCGCCAGCAGCGGAGCCGCCGGTACCTCTGGAAACACCATATATTTT.

The chain has TRBV18 and TRBJ1-5; D perhaps matches TRBD1 (5 bases). Germline CDR1 KGHSH, CDR2 LQKENI. This CDR3 region has 13 residues. Trimming took off 5 bases at V and 8 bases at J, with 13 bases between the two ends. CDR3 nucleotides: TGTGCCAGCTCATGGGGTAAAGGGGAGCCCCAGCATTTT. It codes for CASSWGKGEPQHF.